The entry below describes one T cell receptor (beta chain). The data belong to a study of blood T cell repertoires in COVID-19. Study-level background: The analysed material was cDNA or gDNA that came from T cells, B-cell-depleted T cells, or PBMCs.

Assay used: immunoSEQ multiplex PCR; TCRdb lists only in-frame clones, some missing. This table has a few hundred thousand clones, roughly 80% appearing once. Germline-derived CDR1 and CDR2 are GTSNPN and SVGIG (reference sequence). V was trimmed by 2 bases and J by 6 bases, leaving 10 bases between them. The CDR3 length is 12 residues. The sequenced sample consisted of peripheral blood. The chain combines TRBV30 with TRBJ1-2, with a tentative D call TRBD1 (6 bases). This sequence originates from a woman of 80 years or more with COVID-19, enrolled during active disease. The chain's CDR3 is CAWSTGLHGYTF. The DNA for the CDR3 is TGTGCCTGGAGTACAGGGTTGCATGGCTACACCTTC.